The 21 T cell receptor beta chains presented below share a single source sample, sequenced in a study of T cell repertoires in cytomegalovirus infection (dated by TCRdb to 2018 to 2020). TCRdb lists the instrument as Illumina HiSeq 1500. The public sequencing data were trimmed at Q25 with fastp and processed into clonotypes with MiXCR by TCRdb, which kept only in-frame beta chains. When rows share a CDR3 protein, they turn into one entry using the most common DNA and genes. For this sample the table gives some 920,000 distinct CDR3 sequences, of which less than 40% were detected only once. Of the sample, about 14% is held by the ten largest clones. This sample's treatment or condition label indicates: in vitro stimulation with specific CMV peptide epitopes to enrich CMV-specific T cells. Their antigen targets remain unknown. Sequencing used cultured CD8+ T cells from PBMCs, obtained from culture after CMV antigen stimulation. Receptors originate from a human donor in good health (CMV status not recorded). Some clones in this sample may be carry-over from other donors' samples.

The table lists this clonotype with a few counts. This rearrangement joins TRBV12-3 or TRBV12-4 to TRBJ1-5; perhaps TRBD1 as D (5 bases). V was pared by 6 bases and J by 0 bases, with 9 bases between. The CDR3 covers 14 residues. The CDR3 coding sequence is TGTGCCAGCAGGAGGGGTGATAGCAATCAGCCCCAGCATTTT. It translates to CASRRGDSNQPQHF.

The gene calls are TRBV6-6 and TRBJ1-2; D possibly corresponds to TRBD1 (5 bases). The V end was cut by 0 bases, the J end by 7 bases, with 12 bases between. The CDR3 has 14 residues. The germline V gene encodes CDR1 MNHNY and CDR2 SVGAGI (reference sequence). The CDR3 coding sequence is TGTGCCAGCAGTTACTCGGCCCAGGGCGGTGGCTACACCTTC. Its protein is CASSYSAQGGGYTF.

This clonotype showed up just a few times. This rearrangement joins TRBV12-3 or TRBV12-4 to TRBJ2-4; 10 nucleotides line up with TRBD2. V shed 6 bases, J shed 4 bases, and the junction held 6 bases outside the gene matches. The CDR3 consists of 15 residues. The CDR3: CASRSGLAVKNIQYF. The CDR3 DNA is TGTGCCAGCAGGTCTGGACTAGCGGTTAAAAACATTCAGTACTTC.

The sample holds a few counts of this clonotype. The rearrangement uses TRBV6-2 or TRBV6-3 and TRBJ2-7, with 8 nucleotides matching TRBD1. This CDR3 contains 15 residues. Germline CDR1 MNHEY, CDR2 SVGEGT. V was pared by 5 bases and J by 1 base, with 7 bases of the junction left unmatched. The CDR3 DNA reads TGTGCCAGCAGTCCTGAGGACAGGGTGTCCTACGAGCAGTACGTC. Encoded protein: CASSPEDRVSYEQYV.

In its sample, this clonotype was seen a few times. CDR3 protein: CASSYFTGTGGDNEQFF. The CDR3 DNA reads TGTGCCAGCAGTTACTTTACCGGGACAGGGGGGGACAATGAGCAGTTCTTC. The genes are TRBV6-6 and TRBJ2-1; 11 positions match TRBD1. This CDR3 spans 17 amino acids. CDR1 is MNHNY, CDR2 SVGAGI, per germline (reference sequence). J was trimmed by 5 bases and V by 1 base; bases with no gene match: 7.

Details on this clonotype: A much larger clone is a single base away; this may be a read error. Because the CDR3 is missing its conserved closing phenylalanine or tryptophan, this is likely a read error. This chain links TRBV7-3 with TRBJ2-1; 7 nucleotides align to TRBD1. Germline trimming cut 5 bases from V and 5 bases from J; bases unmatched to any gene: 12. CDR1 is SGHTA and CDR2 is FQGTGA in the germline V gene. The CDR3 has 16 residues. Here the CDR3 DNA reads TGTGCCAGCAGCAACCCACAGGGGCTTATACACAATGAGCAGTTCTCC. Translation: CASSNPQGLIHNEQFS.

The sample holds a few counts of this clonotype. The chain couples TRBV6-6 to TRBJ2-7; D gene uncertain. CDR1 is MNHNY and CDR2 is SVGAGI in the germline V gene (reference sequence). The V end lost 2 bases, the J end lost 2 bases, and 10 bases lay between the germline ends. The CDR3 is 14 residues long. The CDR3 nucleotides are TGTGCCAGCAGTTACGTCTCACCAACCTACGAGCAGTACGTC. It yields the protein CASSYVSPTYEQYV.

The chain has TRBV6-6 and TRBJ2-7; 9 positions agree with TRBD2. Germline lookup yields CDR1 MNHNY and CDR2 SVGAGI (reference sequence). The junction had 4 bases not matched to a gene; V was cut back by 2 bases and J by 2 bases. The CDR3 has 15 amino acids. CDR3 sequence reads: CASSYRLAATYEQYF. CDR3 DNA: TGTGCCAGCAGTTACAGACTAGCGGCCACCTACGAGCAGTACTTC.

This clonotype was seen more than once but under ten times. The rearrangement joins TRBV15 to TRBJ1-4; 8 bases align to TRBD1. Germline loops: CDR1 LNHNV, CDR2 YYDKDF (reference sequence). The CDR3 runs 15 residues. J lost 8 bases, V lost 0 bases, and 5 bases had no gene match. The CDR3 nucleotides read TGTGCCACCAGCAGAGACGACAGGGGCGGGGAAAAACTGTTTTTT. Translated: CATSRDDRGGEKLFF.

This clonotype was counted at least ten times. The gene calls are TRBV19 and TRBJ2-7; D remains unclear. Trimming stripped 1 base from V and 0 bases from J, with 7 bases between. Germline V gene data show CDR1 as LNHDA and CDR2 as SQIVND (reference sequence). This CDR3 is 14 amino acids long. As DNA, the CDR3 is TGTGCCAGTAGTATAGCTGGCAGCTCCTACGAGCAGTACTTC. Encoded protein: CASSIAGSSYEQYF.

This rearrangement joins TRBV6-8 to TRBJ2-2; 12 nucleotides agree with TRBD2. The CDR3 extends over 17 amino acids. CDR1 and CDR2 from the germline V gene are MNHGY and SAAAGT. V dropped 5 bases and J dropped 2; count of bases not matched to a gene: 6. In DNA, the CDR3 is TGTGCCAGCAGTCCGGTGACTAGCGGGGGAAACACCGGGGAGCTGTTTTTT. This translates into CASSPVTSGGNTGELFF.

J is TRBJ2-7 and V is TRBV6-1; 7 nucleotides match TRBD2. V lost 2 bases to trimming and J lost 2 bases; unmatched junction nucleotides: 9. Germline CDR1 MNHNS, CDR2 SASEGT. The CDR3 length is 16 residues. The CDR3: CASSEPLGEGPYEQYF. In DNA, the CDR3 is TGTGCCAGCAGTGAACCCCTTGGGGAGGGGCCCTACGAGCAGTACTTC.

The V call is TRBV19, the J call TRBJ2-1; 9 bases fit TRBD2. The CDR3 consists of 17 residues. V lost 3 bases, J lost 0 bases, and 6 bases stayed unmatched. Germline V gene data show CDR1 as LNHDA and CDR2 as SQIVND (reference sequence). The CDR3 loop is CASSIVGRGGSYNEQFF. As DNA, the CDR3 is TGTGCCAGTAGTATTGTTGGGCGGGGGGGCTCCTACAATGAGCAGTTCTTC. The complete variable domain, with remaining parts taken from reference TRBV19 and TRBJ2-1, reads DGGITQSPKYLFRKEGQNVTLSCEQNLNHDAMYWYRQDPGQGLRLIYYSQIVNDFQKGDIAEGYSVSREKKESFPLTVTSAQKNPTAFYLCASSIVGRGGSYNEQFFGPGTRLTVL.

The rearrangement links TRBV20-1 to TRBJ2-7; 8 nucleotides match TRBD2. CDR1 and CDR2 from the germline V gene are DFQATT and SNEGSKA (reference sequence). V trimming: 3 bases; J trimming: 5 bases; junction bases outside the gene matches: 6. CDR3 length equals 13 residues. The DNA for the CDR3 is TGCAGTGCTAGCGGGAGGGGTGACAACGAGCAGTACGTC. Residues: CSASGRGDNEQYV.

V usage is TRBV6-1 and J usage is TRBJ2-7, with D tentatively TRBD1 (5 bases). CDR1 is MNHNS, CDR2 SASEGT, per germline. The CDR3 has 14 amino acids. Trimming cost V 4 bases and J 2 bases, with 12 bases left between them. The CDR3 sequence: CASSGTDSTYEQYV. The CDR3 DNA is TGTGCCAGCAGTGGAACCGACAGTACCTACGAGCAGTACGTC.

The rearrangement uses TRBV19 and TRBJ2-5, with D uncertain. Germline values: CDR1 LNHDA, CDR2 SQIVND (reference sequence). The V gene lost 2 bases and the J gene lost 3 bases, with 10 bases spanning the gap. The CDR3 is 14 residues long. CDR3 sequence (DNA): TGTGCCAGTAGTATAACAACGGAGAAAGAGACCCAGTACTTC. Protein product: CASSITTEKETQYF.

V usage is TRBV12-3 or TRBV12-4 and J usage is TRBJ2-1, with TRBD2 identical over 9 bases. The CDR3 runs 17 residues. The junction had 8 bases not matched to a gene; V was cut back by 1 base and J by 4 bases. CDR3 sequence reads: CASSLEVSGGPYNEQFF. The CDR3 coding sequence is TGTGCCAGCAGTTTAGAAGTTAGCGGGGGCCCTTACAATGAGCAGTTCTTC.

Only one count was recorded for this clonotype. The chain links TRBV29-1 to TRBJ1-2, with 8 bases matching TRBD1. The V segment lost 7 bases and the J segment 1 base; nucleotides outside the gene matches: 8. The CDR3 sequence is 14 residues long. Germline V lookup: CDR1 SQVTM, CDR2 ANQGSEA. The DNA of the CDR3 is TGCAGCGGTGGCAGACAGGGGCATAACTATGGCTACACCTTC. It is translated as CSGGRQGHNYGYTF. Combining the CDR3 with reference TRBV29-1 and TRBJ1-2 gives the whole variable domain SAVISQKPSRDICQRGTSLTIQCQVDSQVTMMFWYRQQPGQSLTLIATANQGSEATYESGFVIDKFPISRPNLTFSTLTVSNMSPEDSSIYLCSGGRQGHNYGYTFGSGTRLTVV.

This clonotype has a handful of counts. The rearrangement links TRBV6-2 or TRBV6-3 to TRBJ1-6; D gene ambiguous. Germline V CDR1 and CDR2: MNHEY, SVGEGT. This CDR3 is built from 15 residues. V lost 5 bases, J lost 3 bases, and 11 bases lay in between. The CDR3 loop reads CASSLRSDYNSPLHF. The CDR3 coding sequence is TGTGCCAGCAGTCTCAGGAGTGACTATAATTCACCCCTCCACTTT.

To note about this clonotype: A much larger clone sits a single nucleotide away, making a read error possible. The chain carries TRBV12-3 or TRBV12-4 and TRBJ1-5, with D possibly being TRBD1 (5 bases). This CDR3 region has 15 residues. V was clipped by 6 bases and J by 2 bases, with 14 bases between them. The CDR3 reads CASRGEPTGNQPQHF. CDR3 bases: TGTGCCAGCAGGGGGGAGCCGACAGGCAATCAGCCCCAGCATTTT.

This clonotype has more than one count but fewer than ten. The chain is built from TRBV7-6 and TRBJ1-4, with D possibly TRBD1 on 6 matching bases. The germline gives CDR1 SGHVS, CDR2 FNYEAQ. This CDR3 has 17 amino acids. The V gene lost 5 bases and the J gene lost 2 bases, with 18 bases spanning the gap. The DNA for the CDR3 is TGTGCCAGCAGCCGCATGACAGGACCCTTGACTAATGAAAAACTGTTTTTT. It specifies CASSRMTGPLTNEKLFF.